The entry below gives a single TCR beta chain sequence along with its context. What this receptor recognizes is not known. No qualities accompany the bases; no much larger clone lies one base away. Patients with autoimmune disease history or receiving systemic immunosuppression were excluded from the trial. Peripheral blood for TCR sequencing was drawn from every dose cohort at baseline, at cycle 4 day 1 and at cycle 7 day 1. The samples were drawn from a first-in-human, open-label, multicenter phase I dose-escalation trial of ivuxolimab. Adults with locally advanced or metastatic melanoma, renal cell, hepatocellular, or head and neck squamous cell carcinoma were enrolled in the trial. Before TCR sequencing, CD4+ T cells and CD8+ T cells from peripheral blood were sorted into separate populations. To sequence the TCRbeta CDR3 region, genomic DNA was isolated from the sorted cells. TCRbeta CDR3 regions were sequenced using the immunoSEQ Assay. The immuneACCESS repertoire file appears here via TCRdb, limited to in-frame rearrangements. These files lack a portion of the clones; in checked studies, under half of the deficit traces to unresolved V genes, and the cause of the others is not known. This sample gives about 41,000 clones in total; 80% to 90% of them show up just once. Together, the top ten hold 3% to 4.5% of the sample.

These data belong to a study of OX40 agonist ivuxolimab in advanced cancers. Context from the whole study: The costimulatory receptor OX40 (CD134) was targeted by ivuxolimab, a fully human IgG2 agonistic monoclonal antibody. Intravenous ivuxolimab was administered to patients every 2 weeks at six dose levels: 0.01, 0.1, 0.3, 1.5, 3 and 10 mg/kg. Of the 50 or so patients in dose escalation, some 20 had hepatocellular carcinoma, about 15 had melanoma, 9 had renal cell carcinoma and 9 had head and neck cancer. In the dose-escalation cohort, 82.7% of patients were male, and the mean age was 60 years with a range of about 20 to 90. Patients were allowed to have had prior anti-PD-1, anti-PD-L1 or anti-CTLA-4 therapy, and less than 45% of the dose-escalation patients had previously received checkpoint inhibitors. Partial responses were achieved by three dose-escalation patients, of whom one had hepatocellular carcinoma and two had cutaneous melanoma. The purpose of peripheral TCRbeta sequencing was to test whether ivuxolimab changed TCR sequence diversity and led to clonal T-cell expansion. The paper covers the monotherapy dose-escalation part of the phase I ivuxolimab trial, which included N of about 56 patients. Results and caveats for the whole study, not just this receptor: At doses from 0.1 to 3.0 mg/kg, clonal expansion was seen in both CD4+ and CD8+ blood T cells between baseline and week 6. On average, CD8+ T cells showed more expanded clones than CD4+ T cells after ivuxolimab. Antigen specificity was not determined for the clonally expanded peripheral T cells. In partial responders in the 0.1-3.0 mg/kg groups, normalized peripheral clonal expansion was found to be among the lowest, especially among CD8+ T cells. Low levels of normalized T-cell clonal expansion were also seen in some patients who did not respond.

This sample comprised CD4+ or CD8+ T cells sorted from blood, obtained in a trial of the OX40 agonist ivuxolimab. This clonotype originated in an adult with an advanced solid tumor such as melanoma, head and neck, liver or kidney cancer.

The DNA is TGCGCCAGCAGCAGCAGGGGGGGAGCTAATGAAAAACTGTTTTTT. Its protein is CASSSRGGANEKLFF. The chain is made from TRBV5-1 and TRBJ1-4; 7 of the junction bases match TRBD1. CDR1 and CDR2 are drawn from the germline V gene: SGHRS, YFSETQ. V has 4 bases trimmed and J has 3 bases trimmed; junction bases matching no gene number 6. The cysteine opens and the phenylalanine closes a CDR3 of 15 amino acids. The sequence is cut down to CDR3 DNA, 45 bases in frame from base 1.